Shown below are 32 T cell receptor beta chains from a single sample sequenced in a study of tumor-infiltrating lymphocytes in primary liver carcinoma. Using a constant-region primer together with ProtoScript II reverse transcriptase, TCR beta cDNA was made from around 0.55 ug of total RNA. For TCR beta, libraries were produced by three nested multiplex PCR rounds using slightly modified ARM-PCR. Two initial PCR rounds of around 9 cycles each paired TRBV1-TRBV30 forward primers with a C-beta reverse primer. TCRdb independently ran MiXCR on the multiplex PCR reads; one entry per CDR3 protein. The table has approximately 330,000 distinct CDR3 sequences, almost 65% seen once. Blood RNA came from unsorted whole blood; germline DNA was also extracted. Input material: peripheral blood. The receptor set was obtained from a man aged 35 to 55 with primary liver carcinoma and hepatitis B virus infection.

This clonotype was seen only a few times. This sequence joins TRBV7-8 and TRBJ2-1, with a weak D call TRBD2 (5 bases). The V end lost 5 bases, the J end lost 9 bases, and 23 bases lay between the germline ends. The CDR3 has 16 residues. The germline V gene encodes CDR1 SGHVS and CDR2 FQNEAQ. CDR3 nucleotide sequence: TGTGCCAGCAGCCCAAGGCAGGCACTAGGATCTGGTGAGCAGTTCTTC. Its translation: CASSPRQALGSGEQFF.

The chain links TRBV11-1 to TRBJ1-2, with D maybe TRBD1 (6 bases). The CDR3 has 14 amino acids. The V end was cut by 4 bases, the J end by 3 bases, with 12 bases between. CDR1 is SGHAT and CDR2 is FQDESV in the germline V gene (reference sequence). The CDR3 protein is CASSSGVGDYGYTF. CDR3 nucleotide sequence: TGTGCCAGCAGCTCAGGGGTGGGGGACTATGGCTACACCTTC.

With respect to this clonotype: One end of the junction is discordant with germline, which a read error may explain. The rearrangement links TRBV6-6 to TRBJ2-7; 7 nucleotides line up with TRBD2. The CDR3 consists of 14 residues. Germline V lookup: CDR1 MNHNY, CDR2 SVGAGI (reference sequence). CDR3 in DNA: TGTGCCAGCAATTACACTAGCGAAAACTACGAGCAGTACTTC. This gives the protein CASNYTSENYEQYF.

The CDR3 nucleotides read TGTGCCAGCAGCCGGACAGGGGGCACTGAAGCTTTCTTT. This sequence encodes CASSRTGGTEAFF. This chain connects TRBV7-9 to TRBJ1-1; TRBD1 matches at 10 bases. The CDR3 length is 13 residues. Germline CDR1 is SEHNR and CDR2 is FQNEAQ (reference sequence). Trimming at V came to 5 bases and at J to 4 bases, leaving 1 base not matched to a gene.

About this clonotype itself: The junction shows a germline mismatch at one end, possibly a read error. The chain is built from TRBV6-2 or TRBV6-3 and TRBJ2-1; perhaps TRBD2 as D (5 bases). The CDR3 is 16 amino acids. Per the germline V gene, CDR1 is MNHEY and CDR2 is SVGEGT. The CDR3 DNA is TGTGCCAGCAGTCACTCGTCCCTGTCTAGCCACAATGAGCAGTTCTTC. Its translation is CASSHSSLSSHNEQFF.

This clonotype was seen repeatedly, ten times or more. The chain combines TRBV4-1 with TRBJ2-1; 7 positions match TRBD2. The V gene end was trimmed by 0 bases and the J gene end by 11 bases; junction bases not matched to a gene: 4. This CDR3 comprises 13 residues. Germline V gene sequence: CDR1 MGHRA, CDR2 YSYEKL. The CDR3 is CASSQETSGKQFF. The CDR3 region has the DNA TGCGCCAGCAGCCAAGAAACCAGCGGGAAGCAGTTCTTC.

This chain links TRBV7-8 with TRBJ1-1; possible D gene TRBD1, 5 bases. Germline V CDR1 and CDR2: SGHVS, FQNEAQ. V shed 0 bases and J shed 4 bases, with 12 bases lying between them. The CDR3 spans 15 residues. CDR3 in amino acids: CASSLAVMGPTEAFF. The CDR3 coding sequence is TGTGCCAGCAGCTTAGCGGTGATGGGACCCACTGAAGCTTTCTTT.

This clonotype showed up just a few times. A much larger clone lies a single base off, so this may be a read error. A read error is likely, as this CDR3 ends without the conserved phenylalanine or tryptophan. In DNA, the CDR3 is TGTGCCAGCAGTTTCCCGGGACAGGGGGGCGAGCAGTACCTC. Translated, it gives CASSFPGQGGEQYL. The chain carries TRBV6-5 and TRBJ2-7; 11 bases fit TRBD1. V gave up 4 bases and J gave up 6 bases; unmatched junction bases: 5. The CDR3 loop spans 14 amino acids. CDR1 MNHEY and CDR2 SVGAGI come from the germline V gene.

A remark on this clonotype: Germline and junction disagree at one end, which may indicate a read error. The chain carries TRBV11-2 and TRBJ1-2; D call uncertain. CDR3 length: 16 residues. Germline CDR1 and CDR2: SGHAT and FQNNGV. The CDR3 region is CDSSSPDELTNYSYTF. The CDR3, as DNA: TGTGACAGCAGCTCCCCGGACGAGCTCACTAACTATAGCTACACCTTC.

This clonotype appeared many times. This sequence joins TRBV10-3 and TRBJ2-1; 8 bases are shared with TRBD2. V lost 7 bases, J lost 9 bases, and 11 bases stayed unmatched. CDR1 and CDR2 from the germline V gene are ENHRY and SYGVKD. The CDR3 runs to 14 residues. The CDR3 nucleotides are TGTGCCATCATGCGGGGGGTTGAGGGTGGTGAGCAGTTCTTC. Protein sequence: CAIMRGVEGGEQFF.

In the case of this clonotype: A read error is possible here, since a much larger clone lies one base away. The rearrangement uses TRBV6-2 or TRBV6-3 and TRBJ2-1; D ambiguous. In germline, CDR1 is MNHEY, CDR2 SVGEGT. The CDR3 loop spans 16 amino acids. CDR3 sequence reads: CAISYRPDASYNEQFF. Written as DNA, the CDR3 is TGTGCCATCAGTTACCGCCCCGACGCCTCCTACAATGAGCAGTTCTTC.

The V gene is TRBV30, the J gene TRBJ2-4, with TRBD1 as a possible D gene (5 bases). Deletions cut 5 bases from V and 5 bases from J, with 7 bases between. Germline values: CDR1 GTSNPN, CDR2 SVGIG (reference sequence). The CDR3 has 11 residues. CDR3 sequence: CAWGRENIQYF. The DNA of the CDR3 is TGTGCCTGGGGCAGGGAAAACATTCAGTACTTC.

This clonotype was counted between two and nine times. A much more abundant neighbour one base away suggests this may be a read error. This likely comes from a read error, as the CDR3 has no conserved phenylalanine or tryptophan at its end. The chain recombines TRBV5-4 with TRBJ2-2; possible D gene TRBD2, 6 bases. The V gene's germline CDR1 is SGHNT and CDR2 YYREEE (reference sequence). The ends were cut back, 3 bases at V and 4 bases at J, with 10 bases in the middle. The CDR3 is 14 residues long. As DNA, the CDR3 is TGTGCCAGCAGCTGGGGCGGGGCCACCGGGGAGCTGTTTCTT. Translated: CASSWGGATGELFL.

This clonotype appeared many times. J is TRBJ2-1 and V is TRBV6-2 or TRBV6-3; D not certain. CDR1 is MNHEY and CDR2 is SVGEGT in the germline V gene. The CDR3 sequence is 11 residues long. Trimming stripped 3 bases from V and 9 bases from J, with 6 bases between. CDR3 amino acids: CASSYTGEQFF. CDR3 in DNA: TGTGCCAGCAGTTATACTGGTGAGCAGTTCTTC.

A word on this clonotype: At one end the junction does not follow the germline gene, possibly because of a read error. The CDR3 sequence is CSVGGGKSSYNGQFF. In DNA, the CDR3 is TGCAGCGTTGGTGGTGGCAAGAGCTCCTACAATGGGCAGTTCTTC. V usage is TRBV29-1 and J usage is TRBJ2-1; D remains ambiguous. This CDR3 is 15 amino acids long. Germline V gene sequence: CDR1 SQVTM, CDR2 ANQGSEA.

A note on this clonotype: A read error may produce the germline difference seen at one junction end. The J gene is TRBJ2-1, the V gene TRBV11-2, with 15 nucleotides matching TRBD2. The CDR3 runs 18 residues. Per germline, CDR1 SGHAT and CDR2 FQNNGV. CDR3 DNA: TGTGCTAGCAGCTCACTAGGACTAGCGGGAGGGCGGGGCAATGAGAAGTTCTTC. Protein sequence: CASSSLGLAGGRGNEKFF.

This clonotype was observed many times. The V call is TRBV10-3, the J call TRBJ2-5, with TRBD2 matching 11 bases. This CDR3 is 15 amino acids long. In germline, CDR1 is ENHRY, CDR2 SYGVKD. Trimming cost V 6 bases and J 5 bases; bases outside gene matches: 8. This CDR3 is CAIREVAGGGETQYF. DNA for the CDR3: TGTGCCATCAGAGAAGTAGCGGGAGGGGGTGAGACCCAGTACTTC.

As for this clonotype: A much larger clone is a single base away; this may be a read error. The chain uses TRBV10-1 and TRBJ2-1; no clear D gene. CDR3 length: 12 amino acids. Trimming cost V 6 bases and J 5 bases, with 8 bases left between them. CDR1 and CDR2 from the germline V gene are WNHNN and SYGVQD (reference sequence). The CDR3 nucleotides read TGCGCCAGCAGACAGAGCAACAATGAGCAGTTCTTC. It codes for CASRQSNNEQFF.

About this clonotype itself: The CDR3 end shows no conserved phenylalanine or tryptophan, and so a read error is likely. The genes are TRBV11-2 and TRBJ2-2, with 7 bases identical to TRBD2. The CDR3 extends over 15 amino acids. Germline CDR1 is SGHAT and CDR2 is FQNNGV. This CDR3 reads CASSPSREVIGELFL. The CDR3 region has the DNA TGTGCGAGCAGCCCCAGTCGGGAGGTAATCGGGGAACTGTTTTTA.

Details on this clonotype: The junction shows a germline mismatch at one end, possibly a read error. The V call is TRBV11-2, the J call TRBJ2-1, with D possibly being TRBD1 or TRBD2 (5 bases each). Germline CDR1 and CDR2: SGHAT and FQNNGV. The CDR3 totals 16 residues. The CDR3 nucleotides are TGCGCCAGCAACTTGAGACTCCGGGGCGTTTCGGATGAGCAGTTCTTC. Its translation is CASNLRLRGVSDEQFF.

This chain links TRBV28 with TRBJ2-7, with 11 bases identical to TRBD1. Germline V gene lookup returns CDR1 MDHEN and CDR2 SYDVKM. V trimming: 7 bases; J trimming: 0 bases; junction bases outside the gene matches: 8. This CDR3 is built from 16 residues. For the CDR3, the DNA is TGTGCCAGCAACCCGGGAGGGACAGGGGGCTCCTACGAGCAGTACTTC. Translating gives CASNPGGTGGSYEQYF.

About this clonotype: This may arise from a read error, as a much more abundant clone is one base away. This chain joins TRBV6-6 and TRBJ2-7; tentatively, D is TRBD1 (5 bases). Germline V gives CDR1 MNHNY, CDR2 SVGAGI (reference sequence). This CDR3 region has 12 residues. DNA of the CDR3: TGTGTCAGCGCGTTCGTAGGGGAAGCGCAGTACTTC. It codes for CVSAFVGEAQYF.

With regard to this clonotype: A much larger clone differs from this one at a single base, so this may be a read error. The chain couples TRBV12-3 or TRBV12-4 to TRBJ1-1; D remains unclear. The CDR3 totals 13 residues. CDR3 DNA: TGTGCCAGCAGTTTATGGGTCGAAACTGAAGCTCTCTTT. The encoded protein is CASSLWVETEALF.

This clonotype was seen a handful of times. A much larger clone differs from this one at a single base, so this may be a read error. The V call is TRBV5-4, the J call TRBJ2-7, with TRBD2 matching 11 bases. The CDR3 is 17 amino acids. CDR1 SGHNT and CDR2 YYREEE come from the germline V gene (reference sequence). CDR3 region: CVSSLGGGLAASYEQYF. The CDR3 DNA is TGTGTCAGCAGCTTGGGTGGGGGACTAGCGGCCTCCTACGAGCAGTACTTC.

The chain uses TRBV5-6 and TRBJ2-7, with 8 bases matching TRBD2. With 3 bases clipped from V and 4 bases from J, the junction kept 12 bases outside the gene matches. This CDR3 is 16 amino acids long. CDR1 SGHDT and CDR2 YYEEEE come from the germline V gene. CDR3: CASSSFGGEDLYEQYF. The CDR3 DNA reads as TGTGCCAGCAGCTCGTTCGGGGGGGAGGACCTTTACGAGCAGTACTTC.

The CDR3 DNA reads TGTGCCAGCAATCCCCTTAGCAGGAGAAATGAGCAGTTCTTC. Residues: CASNPLSRRNEQFF. The gene calls are TRBV6-2 or TRBV6-3 and TRBJ2-1; D call uncertain. CDR3 size: 14 residues. The V end was cut by 7 bases, the J end by 7 bases, with 17 bases between. Looked up from germline, CDR1 is MNHEY and CDR2 is SVGEGT.

Concerning this clonotype itself: It may be a read error: a sequence one base away is much more abundant. The rearrangement joins TRBV4-1 to TRBJ1-1; no clear D. This CDR3 comprises 15 residues. Germline-derived CDR1 and CDR2 are MGHRA and YSYEKL. Trimming shortened V by 3 bases and J by 3 bases, and 14 bases separated the two germline ends. DNA for the CDR3: TGCGCCAGCAGCCACCTCGTGAGCAAGGACACTGAAGCTTTCTTT. Translation gives CASSHLVSKDTEAFF.

The chain couples TRBV6-2 or TRBV6-3 to TRBJ2-7; D possibly corresponds to TRBD2 (6 bases). The V gene's germline CDR1 is MNHEY and CDR2 SVGEGT. V was pared by 4 bases and J by 1 base, with 17 bases between. CDR3 length: 16 amino acids. CDR3: CASSFLPWDSSYEQYF. The CDR3 nucleotides are TGTGCCAGCAGTTTCCTGCCCTGGGACTCTTCCTACGAGCAGTACTTC.

Worth noting for this clonotype: An end of the junction does not agree with germline; a read error may underlie this. The chain joins TRBV28 to TRBJ2-7; 7 nucleotides agree with TRBD2. CDR3 length: 15 amino acids. CDR1 is MDHEN, CDR2 SYDVKM, per germline. CDR3 loop: CTSSLLAGKAGDQYF. CDR3 DNA: TGTACCAGCAGTTTATTAGCGGGTAAGGCTGGCGACCAGTACTTC.

With respect to this clonotype: Without the conserved terminal phenylalanine or tryptophan, this CDR3 likely stems from a read error. The chain joins TRBV29-1 to TRBJ2-1; 10 bases are a match to TRBD2. CDR1 and CDR2 from the germline V gene are SQVTM and ANQGSEA. The CDR3 is 14 residues long. Germline trimming cut 5 bases from V and 10 bases from J; bases unmatched to any gene: 11. For the CDR3, the DNA is TGCAGCGTTTTGTTGGGACTAGCGTCGTACGAGCAGTTCCTC. The encoded protein is CSVLLGLASYEQFL.

The count of this clonotype is one. One end of the junction varies from germline; a read error may be responsible. The rearrangement uses TRBV6-1 and TRBJ2-7; 8 positions agree with TRBD2. Germline CDR1 and CDR2: MNHNS and SASEGT. The CDR3 extends over 15 amino acids. CDR3 bases: TGTGCCAGCAGAGAAATAGCGGGGTCCATCTACGAGCCGTACTTC. This gives the protein CASREIAGSIYEPYF.

J is TRBJ1-6 and V is TRBV11-2, with D unresolved. From germline, CDR1 is SGHAT and CDR2 FQNNGV. This CDR3 contains 16 residues. Trimming removed 3 bases from V and 3 bases from J, with 12 bases in between. The CDR3 coding sequence is TGTGCCAGCAGCTTCACTATAAGGAACTATAATTCACCCCTCCACTTT. This translates into CASSFTIRNYNSPLHF.